This T cell receptor (beta chain) was retrieved from a study of T cells in Graves' hyperthyroidism and ophthalmopathy. The ends were cut back, 4 bases at V and 0 bases at J, with 10 bases in the middle. Germline CDR1 is MNHNS and CDR2 is SASEGT. This CDR3 is built from 14 residues. RNA transcripts served as the template for amplifying TCR beta CDR3 regions. HTBI primers were used for first-round RT-PCR of the TCR CDR3. TCRdb ran MiXCR on the multiplex PCR reads and lists one entry per CDR3 protein. The sample holds 370,000 or so distinct CDR3 sequences, approximately 25% seen once. The clonotype was recovered from a man aged 45-60 years with Graves' hyperthyroidism. Sequencing was done on a sample of blood. The chain links TRBV6-1 to TRBJ2-7; D gene uncertain. The CDR3 here is CASSGPTGSYEQYF. The CDR3 DNA reads as TGTGCCAGCAGTGGCCCGACTGGCTCCTACGAGCAGTACTTC.